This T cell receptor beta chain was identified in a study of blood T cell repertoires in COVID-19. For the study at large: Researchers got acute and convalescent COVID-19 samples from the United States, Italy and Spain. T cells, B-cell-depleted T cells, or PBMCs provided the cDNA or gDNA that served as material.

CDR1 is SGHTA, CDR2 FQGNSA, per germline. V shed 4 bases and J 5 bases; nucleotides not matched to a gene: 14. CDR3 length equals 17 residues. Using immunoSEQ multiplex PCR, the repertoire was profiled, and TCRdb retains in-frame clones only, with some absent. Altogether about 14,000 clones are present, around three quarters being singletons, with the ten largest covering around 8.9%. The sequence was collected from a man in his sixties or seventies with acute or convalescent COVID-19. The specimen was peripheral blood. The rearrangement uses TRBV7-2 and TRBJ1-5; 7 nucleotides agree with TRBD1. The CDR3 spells CASSSHPLDRDYQPQHF. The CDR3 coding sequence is TGTGCCAGCAGCTCCCATCCTCTTGACAGGGACTATCAGCCCCAGCATTTT. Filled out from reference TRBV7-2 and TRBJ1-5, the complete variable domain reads GAGVSQSPSNKVTEKGKDVELRCDPISGHTALYWYRQSLGQGLEFLIYFQGNSAPDKSGLPSDRFSAERTGGSVSTLTIQRTQQEDSAVYLCASSSHPLDRDYQPQHFGDGTRLSIL.